The rows below give T cell receptor beta chains drawn from one sample of a study of tumor-infiltrating lymphocytes in primary liver carcinoma. One entry per CDR3 protein, called by TCRdb with MiXCR from the multiplex PCR reads. The profile shows fewer than 400,000 distinct CDR3 sequences, around three fifths of them singletons. The sample consisted of peripheral blood. The receptors were sampled from a woman aged 25 to 39 with primary liver carcinoma and hepatitis B virus infection. Both conserved end residues are part of each CDR3. Each record gives: clone size, D gene, J gene, V gene, CDR3 DNA, CDR3 protein. The D gene is left open where the match is weak. Expanded clones are given a class, and other clones once, few, many or no size at all.

few	TRBD2	TRBJ2-5	TRBV6-6	TGTGCCAGCAGATCAGGGACTAGCGGGACCCAGTACCAAGAGACCCAGTACTTC	CASRSGTSGTQYQETQYF
few	TRBD1	TRBJ1-5	TRBV6-2/TRBV6-3	TGTGCCAGCAGTTACGGGACAGGAGGAGGTCAGCCCCAGCATTTT	CASSYGTGGGQPQHF
NA	NA	TRBJ2-1	TRBV29-1	TGCAGCGTTGTCGGGGGAAGAAGCAATGTGCAGTTCTTC	CSVVGGRSNVQFF
few	TRBD1	TRBJ1-2	TRBV12-3/TRBV12-4	TGTGCCAGCAGTTTGACAGGGGCGGGCTACACCTTC	CASSLTGAGYTF
NA	NA	TRBJ1-2	TRBV24-1	TGTGCCACCAGTGATTCCGGGACCTCCCGTGGCTACACCTTC	CATSDSGTSRGYTF
few	NA	TRBJ2-2	TRBV4-1	TGCGCCAGCACTTTTTTCTGTGGGGGGGAGCTGTTTTTT	CASTFFCGGELFF
NA	NA	TRBJ2-2	TRBV12-3/TRBV12-4	TGTGCCAGCAGTGGGACCGGGGAGCTGTTTTTT	CASSGTGELFF
few	TRBD1	TRBJ1-5	TRBV19	TGTGCCAGTAGTAGAGGACAGGGGAATAGCAATCAGCCCCAGCATTTT	CASSRGQGNSNQPQHF
few	TRBD2	TRBJ2-1	TRBV4-2	TGTGCCAGCAGCCAAGTCCAGGCGGGAGGGAATGAGCAGTTCTTC	CASSQVQAGGNEQFF
many	NA	TRBJ2-7	TRBV11-2	TGTGCCAGCAGCTCCCCAACCGGGACTCCCTACGAGCAGTACTTC	CASSSPTGTPYEQYF
NA	TRBD2	TRBJ2-7	TRBV4-2	TGTGCCAGCAGCCAATACCTAGCGGGAGATTGGGCCGAGCAGTACTTC	CASSQYLAGDWAEQYF
NA	NA	TRBJ2-6	TRBV6-5	TGTGCCAGCTGTCATCCCTTCCTGGGTTCTGGGGCCAACGTCCTGACTTTC	CASCHPFLGSGANVLTF
once	NA	TRBJ2-5	TRBV11-2	TGTGCCAACAACTTTTTGACGACAGCCGTTGAGACCCAGTACTTC	CANNFLTTAVETQYF
NA	NA	TRBJ1-2	TRBV11-3	TGTGCCAGCAGCTACACGCTGGGGGCCGCCCTTACCGGCTACACCTTC	CASSYTLGAALTGYTF
few	TRBD2	TRBJ2-3	TRBV4-2	TGTGCCAGCAGCCAAGCCGGGACTAGCCTGACAGATACGCAGTATTTT	CASSQAGTSLTDTQYF
many	NA	TRBJ1-1	TRBV6-5	TGTGCCACCCTAGGGGCGGAGAACACTGAAGCTTTCTTT	CATLGAENTEAFF
NA	NA	TRBJ2-3	TRBV11-2	TGTGCCACCTCCGTGGGTTATGGTTACACAGATACGCGGTATTTT	CATSVGYGYTDTRYF
NA	TRBD2	TRBJ2-7	TRBV6-1	TGTGCCAGCAGGGGTTCTAGCGGGAGGTACGAGCAGTACTTC	CASRGSSGRYEQYF
NA	TRBD1	TRBJ1-5	TRBV6-5	TGTGCCAGCAGTTATGACGGGACAGTAAATCAGCCCCAGCATTTT	CASSYDGTVNQPQHF
NA	TRBD2	TRBJ2-1	TRBV4-1	TGCGCCAGCAGACAGACTAGCGGGGGCTTCTACAATGAGCAGTTCTTC	CASRQTSGGFYNEQFF
NA	TRBD1	TRBJ2-5	TRBV28	TGTGACAGCAGGGTACGACAGGGTTCTCCTCAAGAGACCCAGTACTTC	CDSRVRQGSPQETQYF
NA	NA	TRBJ2-7	TRBV5-1	TGCGCCAGCAGCTTGGATGTGGACTACGAGCAGTACTTC	CASSLDVDYEQYF
few	NA	TRBJ1-2	TRBV29-1	TGCAGCGAAGGGGATGGCTACACCTTC	CSEGDGYTF
NA	NA	TRBJ1-1	TRBV28	TGTGCCAGCACGGACAGAATTGAAGCTTTCTTT	CASTDRIEAFF
NA	NA	TRBJ2-5	TRBV28	TGTGTCAGCAATCCCCGGGGCTCACAAGAGACCCAGTACTTC	CVSNPRGSQETQYF
many	NA	TRBJ2-5	TRBV6-2/TRBV6-3	TGTGCCAGCAGTCCTCACAGGGTCCCGCGAGAGACCCAGTACTTC	CASSPHRVPRETQYF
few	NA	TRBJ2-3	TRBV30	TGTGCCTGGAAGCGTGGGTTCACAGATACGCAGTATTTT	CAWKRGFTDTQYF
NA	NA	TRBJ1-2	TRBV14	TGTGCCAGCTCACCACCGGAGACAGGCTACACCTTC	CASSPPETGYTF
few	NA	TRBJ2-2	TRBV6-2/TRBV6-3	TGTGCCAGCAGCACCATCACACGGGGGGCCCCCCGCACCGGGGAGCTGTTTTTT	CASSTITRGAPRTGELFF
few	TRBD1	TRBJ1-4	TRBV4-3	TGCGCCAGCAGCCAAGATCTGTGGGACAGGGGAGGGGAAAAACTGTTTTTT	CASSQDLWDRGGEKLFF
few	NA	TRBJ2-5	TRBV6-1	TGTGCCAGCAGTGTGGGCCTGCTGGAGACCCAGTACTTC	CASSVGLLETQYF
NA	TRBD2	TRBJ2-1	TRBV30	TGTGCCTGGAGTGTACCAAGCGGGAGGGCCCTTGACAATGAGCAGTTCTTC	CAWSVPSGRALDNEQFF
NA	TRBD2	TRBJ2-3	TRBV11-2	TGTGCCAGCAGCTCAGACGGGACTAGCGGGAAGGATACGCACTATTTT	CASSSDGTSGKDTHYF
NA	TRBD2	TRBJ2-1	TRBV5-6	TGTGCCAGCAGCTTGAGACGGGGGGATAACAATGAGCAGTTCTTC	CASSLRRGDNNEQFF
NA	NA	TRBJ2-1	TRBV11-2	TGTGCCAGCAGCTTAAGAAGGGAGCGGAGAAAATACAATGAGCAGTTCTTC	CASSLRRERRKYNEQFF
NA	TRBD1	TRBJ1-1	TRBV6-5	TGTGCCAGCAGTTACTCTACAGGGGGCAACATTGAAGCTTTCTTT	CASSYSTGGNIEAFF
NA	NA	TRBJ2-7	TRBV6-2/TRBV6-3	TGTGCCAGCATTTCTTTAGTGGAATCCTACCTCGAGCAGTACTTC	CASISLVESYLEQYF
NA	TRBD2	TRBJ2-7	TRBV11-2	TGTGCCGGCAGTCTCTCCAGCGGGAGCGGGTACAAGCAGTACTTC	CAGSLSSGSGYKQYF
NA	NA	TRBJ2-1	TRBV10-3	TGTGGCATCAGTCCCACGGCGACCCGGCATGAGCAGTCCTTC	CGISPTATRHEQSF
few	NA	TRBJ2-3	TRBV6-2/TRBV6-3	TGTGCCAGCAGCATACAGGCGAACGTGAGGCCCCAGTATTTT	CASSIQANVRPQYF
NA	NA	TRBJ2-1	TRBV5-5	TGTGCCAGCAGACCCGCCGCGTACAATAAGCAGTTCTTC	CASRPAAYNKQFF
NA	NA	TRBJ1-2	TRBV29-1	TGCAGCGACCATGTGGGGAGTATGGGCTACACCTTC	CSDHVGSMGYTF
few	TRBD2	TRBJ2-7	TRBV4-1	TGCGCCAGCAGCCAAGAACCTAATATCGGGACTGGGACTAGGAAGCAGTACTTC	CASSQEPNIGTGTRKQYF
NA	NA	TRBJ1-6	TRBV11-2	TGTGCCAGCAGACACTACGGGGGGAATTCACCCCTCCACTTT	CASRHYGGNSPLHF
many	NA	TRBJ2-7	TRBV11-2	TGTGCCAGCAGCTTAGCGGTCAGGGATGGGAAGGACGAGCAGTACTTC	CASSLAVRDGKDEQYF
few	NA	TRBJ1-3	TRBV12-3/TRBV12-4	TGTGCCAGCAGTTTATGGGATAGTGGAAACACCATATATTTT	CASSLWDSGNTIYF